This T cell receptor (beta chain) was captured by sequencing in a study of control samples from healthy donors and cancer patients. The germline CDR1 and CDR2 sequences are MNHEY and SVGAGI. The CDR3 has 13 residues. V lost 4 bases, J lost 3 bases, and 9 bases lay in between. This table comes from immunoSEQ multiplex PCR, and its TCRdb copy is limited to in-frame clones, with some not included. The repertoire holds about 71,000 clones, with under 90% as singletons. The V call is TRBV6-5, the J call TRBJ1-1, with TRBD1 as a possible D gene (5 bases). Material for sequencing was PBMCs. The source is a man aged 60-69 years with lung cancer. CDR3 nucleotide sequence: TGTGCCAGCAGTTTCGGGGGTTACACTGAAGCTTTCTTT. This encodes CASSFGGYTEAFF.